These 4 T cell receptor beta chains came from one sample sequenced in a study of T-cell memory formation after mild COVID-19. TCRdb called the 5' RACE reads again in MiXCR, with one record for every CDR3 protein. The sample has a few hundred thousand distinct CDR3 sequences; roughly 21% are singletons. Input material: PBMCs or a T cell subset sorted from them (not recorded which). These receptors came from a young man who had mild COVID-19 (a few samples of this study predate the infection). Cell type and time point are not known.

V is TRBV18 and J is TRBJ1-1; D remains ambiguous. The V end was cut by 4 bases, the J end by 2 bases, with 14 bases between. The CDR3 covers 15 residues. CDR1 is KGHSH, CDR2 LQKENI, per germline. This chain's CDR3 is CASSQIGRPNTEAFF. The CDR3 bases are TGTGCCAGCTCACAAATTGGACGGCCTAACACTGAAGCTTTCTTT.

In its sample, this clonotype was seen a few times. The CDR3 here is CASSQDDRGDYGYTF. In DNA, the CDR3 is TGTGCCAGCAGCCAAGATGACAGGGGCGACTATGGCTACACCTTC. V gene TRBV4-2 combines with J gene TRBJ1-2; 8 bases fit TRBD1. Unmatched junction bases numbered 3, after V lost 0 bases and J lost 3 bases. The CDR3 runs to 15 residues. CDR1 LGHNA and CDR2 YNFKEQ come from the germline V gene.

The rearrangement links TRBV25-1 to TRBJ2-7, with D tentatively TRBD1 or TRBD2 (5 bases each). CDR1 MGHDK and CDR2 SYGVNS come from the germline V gene. V was trimmed by 4 bases and J by 8 bases, leaving 9 bases between them. There are 11 residues in the CDR3. DNA of the CDR3: TGTGCCAGCAGTGGGGGGTTTAAGCAGTACGTC. It is translated as CASSGGFKQYV.

This clonotype has more than one count but fewer than ten. The chain is built from TRBV4-3 and TRBJ1-2; a possible D gene is TRBD1 (6 bases). CDR3 length equals 15 residues. V was cut by 4 bases and J by 3 bases, with 15 bases left in between. Per the germline V gene, CDR1 is LGHNA and CDR2 is YSLEER. CDR3 in DNA: TGCGCCAGCAGCCCCCTGGGGGGGCATGACTATGGCTACACCTTC. This sequence encodes CASSPLGGHDYGYTF.